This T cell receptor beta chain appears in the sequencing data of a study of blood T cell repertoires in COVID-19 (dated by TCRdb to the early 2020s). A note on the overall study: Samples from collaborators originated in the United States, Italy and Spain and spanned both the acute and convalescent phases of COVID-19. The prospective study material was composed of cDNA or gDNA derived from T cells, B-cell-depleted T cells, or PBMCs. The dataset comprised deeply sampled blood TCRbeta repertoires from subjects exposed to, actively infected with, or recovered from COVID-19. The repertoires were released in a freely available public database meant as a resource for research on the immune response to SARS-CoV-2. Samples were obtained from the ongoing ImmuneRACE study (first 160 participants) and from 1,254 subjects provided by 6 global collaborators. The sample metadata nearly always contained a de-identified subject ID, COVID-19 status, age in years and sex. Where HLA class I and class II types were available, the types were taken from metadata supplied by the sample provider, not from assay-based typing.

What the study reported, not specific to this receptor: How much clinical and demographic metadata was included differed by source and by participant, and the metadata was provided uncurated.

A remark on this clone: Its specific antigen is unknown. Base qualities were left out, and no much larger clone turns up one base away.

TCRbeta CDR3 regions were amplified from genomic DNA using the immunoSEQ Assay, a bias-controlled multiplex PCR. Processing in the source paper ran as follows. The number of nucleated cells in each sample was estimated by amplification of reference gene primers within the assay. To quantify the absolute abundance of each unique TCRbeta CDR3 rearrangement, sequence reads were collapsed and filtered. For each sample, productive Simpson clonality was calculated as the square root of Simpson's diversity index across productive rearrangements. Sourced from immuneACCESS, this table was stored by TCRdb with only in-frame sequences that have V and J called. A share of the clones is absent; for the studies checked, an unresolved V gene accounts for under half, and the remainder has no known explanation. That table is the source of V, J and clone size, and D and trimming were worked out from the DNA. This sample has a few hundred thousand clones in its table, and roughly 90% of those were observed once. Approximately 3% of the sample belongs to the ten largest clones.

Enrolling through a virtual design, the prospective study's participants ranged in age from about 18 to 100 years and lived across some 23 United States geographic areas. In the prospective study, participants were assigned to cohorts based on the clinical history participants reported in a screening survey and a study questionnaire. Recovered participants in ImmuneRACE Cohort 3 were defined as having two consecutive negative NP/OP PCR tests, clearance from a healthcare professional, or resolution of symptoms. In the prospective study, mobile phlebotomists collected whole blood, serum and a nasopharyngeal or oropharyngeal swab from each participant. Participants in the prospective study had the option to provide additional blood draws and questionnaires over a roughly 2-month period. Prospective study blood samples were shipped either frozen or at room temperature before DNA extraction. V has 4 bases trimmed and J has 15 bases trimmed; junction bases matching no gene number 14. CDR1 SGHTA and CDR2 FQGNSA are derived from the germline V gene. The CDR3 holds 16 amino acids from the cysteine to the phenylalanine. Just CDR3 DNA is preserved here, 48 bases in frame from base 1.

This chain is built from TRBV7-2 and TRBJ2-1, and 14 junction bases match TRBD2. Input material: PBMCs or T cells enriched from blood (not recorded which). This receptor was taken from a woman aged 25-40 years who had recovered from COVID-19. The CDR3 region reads CASSSRLAGGPVGGFF. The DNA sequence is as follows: TGTGCCAGCAGCTCACGACTAGCGGGAGGGCCTGTCGGTGGGTTCTTC.